Listed below are T cell receptor beta chains from one sample, sequenced in a study of blood T cells in healthy people across ages. Using its own MiXCR run on the 5' RACE reads, TCRdb lists one record per CDR3 protein. The sample lists 730,000 or so distinct CDR3 sequences, 40% to 45% seen once, with 25% to 30% in the top ten. The material sequenced was blood. These TCRs come from a man at least 80 years old in good health. CDR3s include the opening cysteine and the closing phenylalanine or tryptophan.

j_call | v_call | cdr3_aa
TRBJ2-1 | TRBV12-3/TRBV12-4 | CASSFALSDRDLRMQFF
TRBJ1-4 | TRBV18 | CASSTRQGVEKLFF
TRBJ1-6 | TRBV7-9 | CASSLRSGQSSSYNSPLHF
TRBJ2-1 | TRBV10-3 | CAISGNRDRGSSEQFF
TRBJ1-2 | TRBV28 | CASSSPGIFRGYTF
TRBJ1-2 | TRBV6-4 | CASSEGAGLGYTF
TRBJ2-2 | TRBV2 | CASSGYEAAGINTGELFF
TRBJ1-2 | TRBV7-9 | CASSDQTPHYGYTF
TRBJ1-5 | TRBV20-1 | CSARRDRDSRLQPQHF
TRBJ2-3 | TRBV7-3 | CASGEVTDTQYF
TRBJ2-7 | TRBV4-2 | CASSQKGDGEQYF
TRBJ2-3 | TRBV20-1 | CSATRAGGRDTQYF
TRBJ2-7 | TRBV15 | CATSSLGQGHEQYF
TRBJ2-7 | TRBV20-1 | CSARGEGDSGSYEQYF
TRBJ1-2 | TRBV12-3/TRBV12-4 | CASRPQGAGGYTF
TRBJ1-5 | TRBV7-9 | CASSLAGQRPQHF
TRBJ2-7 | TRBV20-1 | CSATVRRYEQYF
TRBJ2-7 | TRBV4-3 | CASSRGGSGSYEQYF
TRBJ2-7 | TRBV20-1 | CSARDVQASYEQYF
TRBJ1-5 | TRBV18 | CASSPPQGGNQPQHF
TRBJ2-5 | TRBV12-5 | CASGPDRGLQETQYF
TRBJ1-2 | TRBV6-2/TRBV6-3 | CASSYDSALSKGYTF
TRBJ2-1 | TRBV28 | CASSPTSGKGYRYNEQFF
TRBJ2-3 | TRBV7-2 | CASSYRDPTDTQYF
TRBJ2-1 | TRBV20-1 | CSARGSRSDNEQFF
TRBJ2-5 | TRBV20-1 | CSASQGGKETQYF
TRBJ1-6 | TRBV5-4 | CASSRRTPDNSPLHF
TRBJ2-5 | TRBV3-1 | CASSPARGGTQETQYF
TRBJ2-2 | TRBV15 | CATSRDTGPTGELFF
TRBJ2-7 | TRBV7-8 | CASSPGLAGRGYEQYF
TRBJ1-6 | TRBV6-2/TRBV6-3 | CASTPREGWNSPLHF
TRBJ2-1 | TRBV20-1 | CSALLGPSGNEQFF
TRBJ1-2 | TRBV5-1 | CASSLSARVIGGYTF
TRBJ2-1 | TRBV20-1 | CSASRMTSGTFYNEQFF
TRBJ2-1 | TRBV7-2 | CASSFPSGGVPRNEQFF
TRBJ2-3 | TRBV6-2/TRBV6-3 | CASTEMTSGGAEDTQYF
TRBJ2-1 | TRBV20-1 | CSALTSGRALYNEQFF
TRBJ1-2 | TRBV20-1 | CSAGDRILSPLGYTF
TRBJ2-1 | TRBV5-5 | CASSYRDGRENEQFF
TRBJ1-6 | TRBV12-3/TRBV12-4 | CASSLTSYNSPLHF
TRBJ2-1 | TRBV9 | CASSSRQGGGEQFF
TRBJ1-1 | TRBV10-3 | CAISDYQGASEAFF